The sequence of this T cell receptor (beta chain) was determined in a study of T cells after yellow fever vaccination. Across the whole study: With SMART-Seq v4 Ultra Low Input, the fractions containing low cell numbers were prepared.

Notes on the study in general: The CD4 compartment and the CD8 compartment contained a small share of clonotypes in common. The presence of abundant clonotypes contaminating from the bulk population was possible in FACS-sorted repertoires.

UMIs were added to TCR cDNA along with a universal primer site when it was made by 5'RACE template switching. TCRdb ran MiXCR on the 5' RACE reads and lists one entry per CDR3 protein. The profile shows a few hundred thousand distinct CDR3 sequences, 8.7% of them singletons. V lost 0 bases and J lost 1, with 16 bases in between. Germline CDR1 reads LGHNA; CDR2 reads YSLEER. CDR3 length: 18 residues. About this clonotype itself: Its antigen is not identified.

The TCR originated in a young man who received the YFV17D yellow fever vaccine. This chain connects TRBV4-3 to TRBJ1-5, with a possible D match to TRBD1 (5 bases). This specimen was PBMCs, taken on the day of the first yellow fever vaccination. CDR3 loop: CASSQEAPGVPSNQPQHF. The CDR3 DNA reads TGCGCCAGCAGCCAAGAAGCTCCGGGGGTCCCAAGCAATCAGCCCCAGCATTTT.